A single sample gave rise to the 6 T cell receptor beta chains below, sequenced in a study of blood T cell repertoires in COVID-19. Sequencing used immunoSEQ multiplex PCR; TCRdb keeps in-frame clones, though not all of them. Of 48,000 or so clones detected, 90% appear once; the ten largest clones hold 3.1%. The sample was peripheral blood. The receptors were gathered from a human donor in a cohort sampled during active COVID-19.

This clone was found once. The rearrangement uses TRBV11-2 and TRBJ1-4, with 9 bases matching TRBD1. The CDR3 consists of 16 residues. V trimming: 0 bases; J trimming: 8 bases; junction bases outside the gene matches: 7. CDR1 is SGHAT and CDR2 is FQNNGV in the germline V gene. The CDR3 region is CASSLDLGQGREKLFF. The CDR3 DNA reads as TGTGCCAGCAGCTTAGATCTTGGACAGGGGCGGGAAAAACTGTTTTTT.

V usage is TRBV23-1 and J usage is TRBJ2-6; D is undetermined. TRBV23-1 is an ORF; its function is uncertain. CDR3 length equals 15 residues. V was clipped by 7 bases and J by 0 bases, with 10 bases between them. CDR3 amino acids: CASTPEHSGANVLTF. Written as DNA, the CDR3 is TGCGCCAGCACCCCCGAGCACTCTGGGGCCAACGTCCTGACTTTC.

This chain joins TRBV19 and TRBJ2-7; weak D call: TRBD2 (6 bases). There are 15 residues in the CDR3. CDR1 and CDR2 from the germline V gene are LNHDA and SQIVND (reference sequence). V was pared by 3 bases and J by 1 base, with 13 bases between. The CDR3 is CASSMVYGGSYEQYF. CDR3 DNA: TGTGCCAGTAGTATGGTATATGGAGGGTCCTACGAGCAGTACTTC.

The CDR3 loop is CATSRDSGGYEQYF. DNA of the CDR3: TGTGCCACCAGCAGAGATTCAGGGGGCTACGAGCAGTACTTC. J is TRBJ2-7 and V is TRBV15; 7 positions match TRBD1. The germline V gene has CDR1 LNHNV and CDR2 YYDKDF (reference sequence). The CDR3 totals 14 residues. The V and J ends lost 0 bases and 3 bases, in that order; junction bases with no gene match: 2.

The chain links TRBV13 to TRBJ2-7; weak D call: TRBD1 (5 bases). Trimming took off 3 bases at V and 7 bases at J, with 16 bases between the two ends. Germline V gene sequence: CDR1 PRHDT, CDR2 FYEKMQ (reference sequence). The CDR3 length is 14 residues. CDR3 residues: CASSFPSRTREQYF. As DNA, the CDR3 is TGTGCCAGCAGCTTCCCCTCTAGGACACGGGAGCAGTACTTC.

The chain carries TRBV2 and TRBJ1-2; no clear D gene. Germline V CDR1 and CDR2: SNHLY, FYNNEI. V was shortened by 6 bases and J by 0 bases, with 5 bases between the two germline ends. This CDR3 has 12 amino acids. CDR3 amino acids: CASRSTNYGYTF. The CDR3 coding sequence is TGTGCCAGCAGGTCAACTAACTATGGCTACACCTTC.